This TCR beta chain is drawn from a study of OX40 agonist ivuxolimab in advanced cancers. With autoimmune disease history or systemic immunosuppression, patients were excluded. In germline, CDR1 is LNHDA, CDR2 SQIVND (reference sequence). Trimming left V 7 bases short and J 10 bases short, with 9 bases between. This CDR3 region has 10 residues. Generated by immunoSEQ multiplex PCR, the TCRdb table keeps only in-frame clones and is missing some. The sample includes 35,000 to 45,000 clones, more than 85% of them seen just once. The receptor was isolated from an adult with an advanced solid tumor such as melanoma, head and neck, liver or kidney cancer. This specimen was CD4+ or CD8+ T cells sorted from blood, taken in a trial of the OX40 agonist ivuxolimab. This chain connects TRBV19 to TRBJ2-3; D ambiguous. The CDR3 DNA follows: TGTGCCAGTATTAGGCAGCCGCAGTATTTT. Amino acids: CASIRQPQYF. Based on the CDR3 plus reference TRBV19 and TRBJ2-3, the full variable domain is DGGITQSPKYLFRKEGQNVTLSCEQNLNHDAMYWYRQDPGQGLRLIYYSQIVNDFQKGDIAEGYSVSREKKESFPLTVTSAQKNPTAFYLCASIRQPQYFGPGTRLTVL.